A single sample gave rise to the 8 T cell receptor beta chains below, sequenced in a study of cytomegalovirus exposure and HLA in healthy donors. Primers for the PCR totalled 60 Vbeta and 13 Jbeta. Repertoires were generated with immunoSEQ multiplex PCR, while TCRdb's copy carries only in-frame clones and drops some. The sample lists some 140,000 clones, 79% seen once, with roughly 1% in the top ten. Sequenced material: PBMCs. Receptors originate from a man aged 18 to 30 in good health and CMV-seronegative.

V and J are TRBV27 and TRBJ2-3, with TRBD1 matching over 8 bases. The CDR3 length is 13 residues. J was trimmed by 5 bases and V by 6 bases; bases with no gene match: 4. The germline V gene encodes CDR1 MNHEY and CDR2 SMNVEV (reference sequence). CDR3 region: CASSARGQDTQYF. In DNA, the CDR3 is TGTGCCAGCAGCGCCAGGGGGCAAGATACGCAGTATTTT.

The genes are TRBV19 and TRBJ1-6; tentative D call: TRBD1 (6 bases). The CDR3 spans 16 residues. Trimming left V 6 bases short and J 2 bases short, with 14 bases between. Per the germline V gene, CDR1 is LNHDA and CDR2 is SQIVND (reference sequence). CDR3 sequence: CASRTTGTPYNSPLHF. CDR3 in DNA: TGTGCCAGTAGGACTACAGGGACACCCTATAATTCACCCCTCCACTTT. Based on the CDR3 plus reference TRBV19 and TRBJ1-6, the full variable domain is DGGITQSPKYLFRKEGQNVTLSCEQNLNHDAMYWYRQDPGQGLRLIYYSQIVNDFQKGDIAEGYSVSREKKESFPLTVTSAQKNPTAFYLCASRTTGTPYNSPLHFGNGTRLTVT.

The chain couples TRBV5-1 to TRBJ1-3, with TRBD1 as a possible D gene (5 bases). Germline loops: CDR1 SGHRS, CDR2 YFSETQ. The V end lost 3 bases, the J end lost 2 bases, and 12 bases lay between the germline ends. CDR3 size: 15 residues. This chain's CDR3 is CASSSGLHPGNTIYF. The CDR3 nucleotides are TGCGCCAGCAGCTCGGGACTACATCCTGGAAACACCATATATTTT.

The rearrangement joins TRBV19 to TRBJ1-3, with D perhaps matching TRBD1 (5 bases). With 3 bases removed from V and 0 bases from J, the gap between germline ends came to 12 bases. In germline, CDR1 is LNHDA, CDR2 SQIVND (reference sequence). The CDR3 loop spans 16 amino acids. The CDR3 is CASSIIGATSGNTIYF. CDR3 DNA: TGTGCCAGTAGTATCATTGGGGCCACCTCTGGAAACACCATATATTTT. Together with reference TRBV19 and TRBJ1-3, the CDR3 gives the full variable domain: DGGITQSPKYLFRKEGQNVTLSCEQNLNHDAMYWYRQDPGQGLRLIYYSQIVNDFQKGDIAEGYSVSREKKESFPLTVTSAQKNPTAFYLCASSIIGATSGNTIYFGEGSWLTVV.

The J gene is TRBJ2-7, the V gene TRBV6-1; D not resolved. CDR3 size: 14 residues. The germline CDR1 and CDR2 sequences are MNHNS and SASEGT. V was trimmed by 2 bases and J by 3 bases, leaving 11 bases between them. CDR3 region: CASSERNSNYEQYF. As DNA, the CDR3 is TGTGCCAGCAGTGAAAGAAACAGCAACTACGAGCAGTACTTC.

This clone was seen more than once but under ten times. The chain recombines TRBV5-1 with TRBJ1-1; the D is unclear. The V gene lost 4 bases and the J gene lost 1 base, with 8 bases spanning the gap. Germline V CDR1 and CDR2: SGHRS, YFSETQ. This CDR3 contains 13 residues. CDR3 DNA sequence: TGCGCCAGCAGCCCAGATGGGAACACTGAAGCTTTCTTT. The encoded protein is CASSPDGNTEAFF.

This clone has only one observation. The gene calls are TRBV11-2 and TRBJ1-5, with 7 bases fitting TRBD1. Germline trimming cut 4 bases from V and 6 bases from J; bases unmatched to any gene: 3. CDR3 length: 13 residues. Germline CDR1 reads SGHAT; CDR2 reads FQNNGV. The CDR3 DNA follows: TGTGCCAGCAGCTCACAGGGGAGTCAGCCCCAGCATTTT. Translation gives CASSSQGSQPQHF.

V gene TRBV7-9 combines with J gene TRBJ1-5; 7 nucleotides align to TRBD1. The CDR3 length is 14 residues. Germline loops: CDR1 SEHNR, CDR2 FQNEAQ (reference sequence). V lost 5 bases and J lost 7; bases outside the gene matches: 8. Here the CDR3 DNA reads TGTGCCAGCAGCGAAGGGGGCGCCGGGCAGCCCCAGCATTTT. This translates into CASSEGGAGQPQHF.